Here is one T cell receptor (beta chain) with its context. CDR3 length: 16 amino acids. The V end was cut by 0 bases, the J end by 0 bases, with 11 bases between. The V gene's germline CDR1 is LGHNA and CDR2 YSLEER. This entry comes from a study of PD-L1 blockade in urothelial cancer. Time point reported: pretreatment peripheral blood. TCRdb's copy holds only in-frame clones and misses some; the assay was immunoSEQ multiplex PCR. The sample contains 95,000 or so clones, 87% of which appear only once. The input for sequencing was PBMCs, taken around atezolizumab (anti-PD-L1) treatment. This TCR came from a man aged 60 to 75 with urothelial cancer. V and J are TRBV4-3 and TRBJ2-5; possibly TRBD2 for D (6 bases). The CDR3 sequence: CASSQDLTSHQETQYF. CDR3 nucleotides: TGCGCCAGCAGCCAAGATTTAACTAGCCACCAAGAGACCCAGTACTTC.